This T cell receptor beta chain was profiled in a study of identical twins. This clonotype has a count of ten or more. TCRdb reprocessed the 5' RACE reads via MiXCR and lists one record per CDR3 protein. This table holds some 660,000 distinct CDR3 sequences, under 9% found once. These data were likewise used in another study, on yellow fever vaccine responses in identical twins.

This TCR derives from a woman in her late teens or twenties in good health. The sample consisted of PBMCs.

CDR3 sequence: CASSPQARTSGNNEQFF. As DNA, the CDR3 is TGCGCCAGCAGCCCGCAGGCCCGGACTAGCGGGAACAATGAGCAGTTCTTC. The chain joins TRBV4-3 to TRBJ2-1, with 12 bases identical to TRBD2. This CDR3 region has 17 residues. V gave up 4 bases and J gave up 5 bases; unmatched junction bases: 9. Germline loops: CDR1 LGHNA, CDR2 YSLEER.